This T cell receptor beta chain is drawn from a study of blood T cell repertoires in COVID-19. In the study's own analysis: Nucleated cell counts were estimated from reference gene primer amplification. Some clones are missing from TCRdb's copy, which holds only in-frame ones; the method was immunoSEQ multiplex PCR. V and J calls and clone size are given by that table; D and trimming were obtained from the DNA. The data contain under 400,000 clones, 88% of them seen just once; the ten biggest clones take up around 0.92%. Germline V CDR1 and CDR2: MDHEN, SYDVKM. Trimming took 4 bases from V and 1 from J; bases not matched to a gene: 7. CDR3 length: 16 residues.

The sequenced material came from PBMCs or T cells enriched from blood (not recorded which). This chain links TRBV28 with TRBJ2-4, with 7 bases identical to TRBD2. The receptor's source is a woman aged 25 to 45 who had been exposed to COVID-19. The DNA for the CDR3 is TGTGCCAGCAGTTCCGTCGCGGGAGCTGCCAAAAACATTCAGTACTTC. It encodes CASSSVAGAAKNIQYF.